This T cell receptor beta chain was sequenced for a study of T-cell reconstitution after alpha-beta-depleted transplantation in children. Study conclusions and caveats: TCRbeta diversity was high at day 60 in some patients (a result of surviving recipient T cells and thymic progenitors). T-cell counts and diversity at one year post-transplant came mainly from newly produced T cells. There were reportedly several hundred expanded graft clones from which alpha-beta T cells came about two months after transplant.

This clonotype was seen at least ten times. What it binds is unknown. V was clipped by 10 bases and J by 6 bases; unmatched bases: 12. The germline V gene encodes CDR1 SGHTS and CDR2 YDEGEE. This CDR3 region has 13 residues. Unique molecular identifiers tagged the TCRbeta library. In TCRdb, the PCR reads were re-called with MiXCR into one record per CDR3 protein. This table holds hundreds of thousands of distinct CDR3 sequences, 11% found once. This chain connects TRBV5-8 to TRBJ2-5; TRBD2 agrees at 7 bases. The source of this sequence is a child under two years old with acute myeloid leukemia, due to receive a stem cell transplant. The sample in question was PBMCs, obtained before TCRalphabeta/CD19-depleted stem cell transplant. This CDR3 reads CAGGGVGGKTQYF. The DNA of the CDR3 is TGTGCCGGGGGGGGTGTTGGAGGAAAGACCCAGTACTTC.